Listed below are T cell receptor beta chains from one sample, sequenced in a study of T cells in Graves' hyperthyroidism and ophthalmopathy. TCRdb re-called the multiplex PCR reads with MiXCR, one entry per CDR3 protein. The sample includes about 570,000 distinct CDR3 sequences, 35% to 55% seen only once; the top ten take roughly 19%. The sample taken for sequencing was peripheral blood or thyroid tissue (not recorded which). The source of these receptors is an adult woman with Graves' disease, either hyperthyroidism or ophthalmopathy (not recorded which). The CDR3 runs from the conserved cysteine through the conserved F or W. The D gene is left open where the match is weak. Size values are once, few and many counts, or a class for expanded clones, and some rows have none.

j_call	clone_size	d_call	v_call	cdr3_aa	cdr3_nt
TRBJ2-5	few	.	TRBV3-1	CASSQDLVTAKRTETQYF	TGTGCCAGCAGCCAAGATCTGGTTACGGCGAAACGAACGGAGACCCAGTACTTC
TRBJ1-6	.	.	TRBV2	CASSEDPRDNSPLHF	TGTGCCAGCAGTGAAGACCCGCGAGATAATTCACCCCTCCACTTT
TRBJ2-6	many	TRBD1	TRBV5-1	CASSPLGGWANVLTF	TGCGCCAGCAGCCCACTAGGGGGCTGGGCCAACGTCCTGACTTTC
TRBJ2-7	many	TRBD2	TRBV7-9	CASSRPGLAGVEQYF	TGTGCCAGCAGCCGTCCGGGACTAGCGGGAGTCGAGCAGTACTTC
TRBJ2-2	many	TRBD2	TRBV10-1	CASSESRGGPTGELFF	TGCGCCAGCAGTGAGTCTAGGGGAGGGCCAACCGGGGAGCTGTTTTTT
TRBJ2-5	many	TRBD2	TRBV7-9	CASSFFGLAGQETQYF	TGTGCCAGCAGCTTTTTTGGACTAGCGGGGCAAGAGACCCAGTACTTC
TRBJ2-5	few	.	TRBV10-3	CAIMGAETQYF	TGTGCCATCATGGGGGCGGAGACCCAGTACTTC
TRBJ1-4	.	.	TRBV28	CASSLRVLSEKLFF	TGTGCCAGCAGTCTCAGGGTCCTAAGTGAAAAACTGTTTTTT
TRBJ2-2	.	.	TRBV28	CASSLSRGLTGELFF	TGTGCCAGCAGTTTAAGTCGCGGACTGACCGGGGAGCTGTTTTTT
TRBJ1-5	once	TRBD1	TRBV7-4	CASSFLTGGGGQPQHF	TGTGCCAGCAGCTTCCTAACGGGAGGGGGCGGTCAGCCCCAGCATTTT
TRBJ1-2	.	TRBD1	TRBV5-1	CASSLDGQGKRAYGYTF	TGCGCCAGCAGCTTGGACGGACAGGGAAAGAGGGCCTATGGCTACACCTTC
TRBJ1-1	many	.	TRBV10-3	CATSPRTVNTEAFF	TGTGCCACCTCCCCCCGGACAGTGAACACTGAAGCTTTCTTT
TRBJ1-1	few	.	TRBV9	CASSVVGEDTEAFF	TGTGCCAGCAGCGTAGTGGGGGAAGACACTGAAGCTTTCTTT
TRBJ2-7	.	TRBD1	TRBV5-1	CASSLGRQGFYEQYF	TGCGCCAGCAGCTTGGGTAGACAGGGGTTCTACGAGCAGTACTTC
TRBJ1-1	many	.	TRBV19	CASIPPSRGSSTEAFF	TGTGCCAGTATCCCCCCGAGTCGGGGATCAAGCACTGAAGCTTTCTTT
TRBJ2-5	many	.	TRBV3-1	CASSPGTPGTQYF	TGTGCCAGCAGCCCGGGGACCCCGGGGACCCAGTACTTC
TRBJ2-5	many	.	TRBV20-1	CSVLLIETQYF	TGCAGTGTTCTCTTAATAGAGACCCAGTACTTC
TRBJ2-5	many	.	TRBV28	CASSNVAGEGETQYF	TGTGCCAGCAGCAACGTCGCTGGGGAAGGGGAGACCCAGTACTTC
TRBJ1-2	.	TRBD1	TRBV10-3	CAIGQGAFGYTF	TGTGCCATCGGGCAGGGGGCGTTTGGCTACACCTTC
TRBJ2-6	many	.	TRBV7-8	CASSLVPVSGANVLTF	TGTGCCAGCAGCTTAGTTCCAGTCTCTGGGGCCAACGTCCTGACTTTC
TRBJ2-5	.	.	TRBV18	CASSPLRTDGETQYF	TGTGCCAGCTCACCCCTTCGGACAGATGGAGAGACCCAGTACTTC
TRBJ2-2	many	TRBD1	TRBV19	CASRTPGGARTGELFF	TGTGCCAGTAGGACTCCAGGGGGCGCGAGGACCGGGGAGCTGTTTTTT
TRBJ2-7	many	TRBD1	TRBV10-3	CAISIEQGDEQYF	TGTGCCATCAGTATAGAGCAGGGGGACGAGCAGTACTTC
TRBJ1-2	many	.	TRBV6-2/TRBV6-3	CASSPTRWTGNYGYTF	TGTGCCAGCAGCCCCACAAGATGGACGGGTAACTATGGCTACACCTTC
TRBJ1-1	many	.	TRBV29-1	CSVLVGQSTEAFF	TGCAGCGTCCTGGTGGGGCAGTCCACTGAAGCTTTCTTT
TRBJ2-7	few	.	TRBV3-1	CASSQDTFARVAYEQYF	TGTGCCAGCAGCCAAGATACCTTTGCCAGGGTGGCCTACGAGCAGTACTTC
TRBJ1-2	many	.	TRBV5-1	CASSFMDSKYGYTF	TGCGCCAGCAGCTTCATGGACAGCAAATATGGCTACACCTTC
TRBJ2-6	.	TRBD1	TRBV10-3	CAISGYSPGGIDVLTF	TGTGCCATCAGTGGATATTCACCAGGGGGTATCGACGTCCTGACTTTC
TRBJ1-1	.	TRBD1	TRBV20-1	CSARADRGWNTEAFF	TGCAGTGCTAGAGCCGACAGGGGCTGGAACACTGAAGCTTTCTTT
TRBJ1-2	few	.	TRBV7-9	CASSHEPGSLSNTF	TGTGCCAGCAGCCATGAACCCGGGTCGCTATCCAACACCTTC
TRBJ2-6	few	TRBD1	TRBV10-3	CAISGPGQGAPGANVLTF	TGTGCCATCAGTGGTCCGGGACAGGGGGCGCCTGGGGCCAACGTCCTGACTTTC
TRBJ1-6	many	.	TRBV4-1	CASSQKQVSPPLHF	TGCGCCAGCAGCCAAAAACAAGTATCCCCACCCCTCCACTTT
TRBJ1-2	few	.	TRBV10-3	CAISALRARINYGYTF	TGTGCCATCAGTGCTTTGAGGGCCAGGATTAACTATGGCTACACCTTC
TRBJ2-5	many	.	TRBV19	CASSFPDRETQYF	TGTGCCAGTAGTTTTCCGGACAGAGAGACCCAGTACTTC
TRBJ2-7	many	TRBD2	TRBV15	CATSIGLAGGNEQYF	TGTGCCACCAGCATTGGACTAGCGGGAGGTAACGAGCAGTACTTC
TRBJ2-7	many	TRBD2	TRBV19	CASSVLGPLTSGMSYEQYF	TGTGCCAGTAGTGTGTTGGGACCCTTGACTAGCGGGATGTCCTACGAGCAGTACTTC
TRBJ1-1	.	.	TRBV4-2	CASSQDEFGRQGAFF	TGTGCCAGCAGCCAAGATGAATTTGGCAGGCAGGGAGCTTTCTTT
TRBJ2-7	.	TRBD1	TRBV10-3	CAGSSGTGPYEQYF	TGTGCCGGCTCCTCCGGGACAGGGCCCTACGAGCAGTACTTC
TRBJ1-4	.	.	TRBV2	CASADRSNEKLFF	TGTGCCAGCGCAGACAGGAGTAATGAAAAACTGTTTTTT
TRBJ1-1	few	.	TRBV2	CASSEMAGLNTEAFF	TGTGCCAGCAGTGAAATGGCGGGATTAAACACTGAAGCTTTCTTT
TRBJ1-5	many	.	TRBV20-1	CSARVRGSPNQPQHF	TGCAGTGCTAGAGTGAGGGGATCCCCCAATCAGCCCCAGCATTTT
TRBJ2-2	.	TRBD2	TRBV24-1	CDWREGSTGELFF	TGTGACTGGCGGGAGGGTTCCACCGGGGAGCTGTTTTTT
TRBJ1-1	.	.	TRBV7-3	CASSLSRRGRAFF	TGTGCCAGCAGCTTAAGTCGTCGCGGGAGGGCTTTCTTT
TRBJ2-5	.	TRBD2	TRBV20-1	CSARDSTSGVSETQYF	TGCAGTGCTAGAGATTCCACTAGCGGGGTCTCCGAGACCCAGTACTTC
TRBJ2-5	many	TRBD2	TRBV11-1	CASSLGGLAGGPMMETQYF	TGTGCCAGCAGCTTAGGGGGACTAGCGGGAGGGCCAATGATGGAGACCCAGTACTTC
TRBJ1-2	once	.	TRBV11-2	CASSWRTYSLIYGYTF	TGTGCCAGCAGCTGGCGGACCTACTCACTTATCTATGGCTACACCTTC
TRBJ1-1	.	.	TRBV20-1	CSARVPNTEAFF	TGCAGTGCTAGAGTACCGAACACTGAAGCTTTCTTT
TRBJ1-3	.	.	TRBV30	CAGVESGRRNRNTIYF	TGTGCCGGGGTGGAGTCCGGCCGTCGGAACCGAAACACCATATATTTT
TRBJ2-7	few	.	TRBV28	CASKTWDSGASEQYF	TGTGCCAGCAAGACGTGGGATAGTGGGGCCTCCGAGCAGTACTTC
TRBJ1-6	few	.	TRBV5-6	CASSSYMGDYNSPLHF	TGTGCCAGCAGCTCTTATATGGGAGATTATAATTCACCCCTCCACTTT
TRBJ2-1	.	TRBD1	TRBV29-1	CSVERQGGNEQFF	TGCAGCGTTGAACGACAGGGGGGCAATGAGCAGTTCTTC
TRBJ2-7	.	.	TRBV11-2	CASSNNEIKF	TGTGCCAGCAGCAATAACGAAATTAAATTC
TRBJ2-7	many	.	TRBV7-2	CASSLSRPKGEQYF	TGTGCCAGCAGCTTATCGAGGCCGAAGGGCGAGCAGTACTTC